The T cell receptor beta chain under discussion was sequenced for a study of blood T cell repertoires in COVID-19. The wider study: PBMCs, B-cell-depleted T cells, or T cells provided the cDNA or gDNA that made up the material.

This CDR3 is built from 20 residues. V lost 5 bases to trimming and J lost 1 base; unmatched junction nucleotides: 14. Germline CDR1 and CDR2: LNHDA and SQIVND (reference sequence). As handled by the study authors: Reference gene primer amplification gave nucleated cell count estimates. Using immunoSEQ multiplex PCR, the repertoire was profiled, and TCRdb retains in-frame clones only, with some absent. V and J calls and clone size are given by that table; D and trimming were obtained from the DNA. Of around 190,000 clones detected, roughly 82% appear once; the ten largest clones hold approximately 8.1%.

The sequence was obtained from a woman in her fifties or sixties with COVID-19, enrolled during active disease. The sequencing input was peripheral blood. The chain uses TRBV19 and TRBJ2-4, with 13 nucleotides matching TRBD2. CDR3 in amino acids: CASSPQGLAGSLGAKNIQYF. CDR3 sequence (DNA): TGTGCCAGTAGTCCCCAGGGACTAGCGGGGTCCCTTGGTGCCAAAAACATTCAGTACTTC.